This TCR beta chain was recorded in a study of vaccination and CD4 T cells after COVID-19. Study information: As a positive control, some control cultures were given a CEFX pool, while others were given an HIV-1 Nef pool or no peptide.

CD4+ T cells that had been cultured provided DNA sequenced with the Oncomine TCR Beta short-read assay. Via MiXCR, TCRdb re-called the PCR reads, giving one row per CDR3 protein. The table shows approximately 17,000 distinct CDR3 sequences, with 57% occurring only once. Treatment specified: approximately 9-day PBMC culture with coronavirus spike peptide pools or control peptides (ViraFEST assay). Comments on this clonotype: The antigen is unknown.

CDR3 length: 15 residues. Germline lookup yields CDR1 SGHTA and CDR2 FQGTGA. The V gene end was trimmed by 0 bases and the J gene end by 4 bases; junction bases not matched to a gene: 0. The clonotype comes from a human donor who had recovered from COVID-19. The sample taken for sequencing was CD4+ T cells from blood, cultured in vitro. The rearrangement uses TRBV7-3 and TRBJ2-2, with 9 bases matching TRBD1. The CDR3 region has the DNA TGTGCCAGCAGCTTAACGGGACAGGGCACCGGGGAGCTGTTTTTT. Translation: CASSLTGQGTGELFF.